Described below is a single T cell receptor beta chain sequence and its context. Antigen specificity is unknown. The data are from a study of early T cells in non-severe SARS-CoV-2 infection. Study as a whole: Investigators sequenced bulk RNA drawn from unsorted whole blood, and chains remained unpaired. Findings of the study overall: Matches to VDJdb favored anti-spike CD8 responses and missed private and CD4 specificities.

The library protocol tagged individual cDNA molecules with unique molecular identifiers. TCRdb recomputed calls from the 5' RACE reads with MiXCR, one row per CDR3 protein. The sample carries more than 95,000 distinct CDR3 sequences, approximately 11% recorded once. This CDR3 spans 14 amino acids. Germline V gives CDR1 SEHNR, CDR2 FQNEAQ (reference sequence). Trimming stripped 11 bases from V and 0 bases from J, with 11 bases between. This receptor was taken from an adult who was a healthcare worker with PCR-confirmed SARS-CoV-2 infection or an uninfected control (not recorded which). V and J are TRBV7-9 and TRBJ2-6; D uncertain. The sample here was whole blood, taken at baseline. The CDR3 spells CAVKQNSGANVLTF. CDR3 DNA sequence: TGTGCCGTCAAGCAGAACTCTGGGGCCAACGTCCTGACTTTC. The entire variable domain, with the rest obtained from reference TRBV7-9 and TRBJ2-6, is as follows: DTGVSQNPRHKITKRGQNVTFRCDPISEHNRLYWYRQTLGQGPEFLTYFQNEAQLEKSRLLSDRFSAERPKGSFSTLEIQRTEQGDSAMYLCAVKQNSGANVLTFGAGSRLTVL.